This T cell receptor beta chain was captured in a study of beta chain features in type 1 diabetes. General observations from the study: Type 1 diabetes patients showed a moderate but significant shortening of TCRB CDR3s in all four CD4+ subsets.

What was sequenced were expressed TCRB transcripts, since all of the isolated RNA had been reverse transcribed. The assay was immunoSEQ multiplex PCR, and TCRdb's table has in-frame clones only and misses some. The data hold about 160,000 clones, with roughly 60% observed a single time. This CDR3 region has 11 residues. Per the germline V gene, CDR1 is DFQATT and CDR2 is SNEGSKA (reference sequence). The ends were cut back, 2 bases at V and 8 bases at J, with 6 bases in the middle. Comments on this clone: The antigen is undetermined. At the DNA level, this CDR3 is encoded by other sequences in the same sample as well.

The sequenced sample was naive CD4+ T cells from blood. The chain carries TRBV20-1 and TRBJ1-4; D remains unclear. This clonotype was obtained from a young man with type 1 diabetes. CDR3 loop: CSARSREKLFF. CDR3 coding DNA: TGCAGTGCTAGATCCAGAGAAAAACTGTTTTTT.